One and the same sample provided the 29 T cell receptor beta chains below, sequenced in a study of T cell repertoires in cytomegalovirus infection. TCRdb recomputed calls from the reads with MiXCR, one row per CDR3 protein. The table lists 150,000 to 200,000 distinct CDR3 sequences, about 28% of them singletons. The sample comprised PBMCs. Receptors originate from a human donor in good health (CMV status not recorded). Some clones in this sample may be carry-over from other donors' samples.

The V and J genes are TRBV20-1 and TRBJ1-5; unclear D gene. Trimming stripped 4 bases from V and 6 bases from J, with 16 bases between. This CDR3 has 14 residues. In germline, CDR1 is DFQATT, CDR2 SNEGSKA (reference sequence). CDR3 sequence: CSATLDYRGQPQHF. For the CDR3, the DNA is TGCAGTGCTACTTTGGACTACCGGGGTCAGCCCCAGCATTTT.

J is TRBJ2-1 and V is TRBV10-3; D possibly corresponds to TRBD1 (6 bases). This CDR3 is 13 amino acids long. Looked up from germline, CDR1 is ENHRY and CDR2 is SYGVKD. Trimming removed 2 bases from V and 5 bases from J, with 7 bases in between. In nucleotides, the CDR3 is TGTGCCATCAGTGAGAGGGGGAACAATGAGCAGTTCTTC. It translates to CAISERGNNEQFF.

This clonotype was detected a few times. The chain recombines TRBV7-2 with TRBJ2-2; possible D gene TRBD2, 6 bases. The CDR3 contains 15 residues. V was clipped by 5 bases and J by 7 bases, with 17 bases between them. CDR1 and CDR2 (germline): SGHTA, FQGNSA. In DNA form, the CDR3 reads TGTGCCAGCAGCCCGCCCGGAGGGGCGGGCGGGGAGCTGTTTTTT. Translating it yields CASSPPGGAGGELFF.

This clonotype has more than one count but fewer than ten. The chain is built from TRBV19 and TRBJ2-3, with TRBD1 identical over 8 bases. The V segment lost 7 bases and the J segment 5 bases; nucleotides outside the gene matches: 8. In germline, CDR1 is LNHDA, CDR2 SQIVND (reference sequence). The length of the CDR3 is 14 residues. CDR3 nucleotides: TGTGCCAGTACCATGACAGGGGAGGTAGATACGCAGTATTTT. It yields the protein CASTMTGEVDTQYF.

This clonotype was observed a few times. V is TRBV30 and J is TRBJ1-1; TRBD1 might be the D (5 bases). The CDR3 runs to 13 residues. Germline CDR1 and CDR2: GTSNPN and SVGIG (reference sequence). Trimming pared 4 bases from V and 2 bases from J, leaving 11 bases between. The CDR3: CAWTSDRNTEAFF. CDR3 DNA sequence: TGTGCCTGGACCTCTGACAGAAACACTGAAGCTTTCTTT. The variable domain in full, with the rest retrieved from reference TRBV30 and TRBJ1-1, is SQTIHQWPATLVQPVGSPLSLECTVEGTSNPNLYWYRQAAGRGLQLLFYSVGIGQISSEVPQNLSASRPQDRQFILSSKKLLLSDSGFYLCAWTSDRNTEAFFGQGTRLTVV.

This clonotype was seen just once. The genes are TRBV11-1 and TRBJ1-2; D may be TRBD1 (5 bases). Trimming shortened V by 1 base and J by 4 bases, and 13 bases separated the two germline ends. The germline V gene has CDR1 SGHAT and CDR2 FQDESV (reference sequence). The CDR3 sequence is 15 residues long. As DNA, the CDR3 is TGTGCCAGCAGCTTAGAAGGGGCCGCCGGCTATGGCTACACCTTC. Translating gives CASSLEGAAGYGYTF.

As concerns this clonotype: At one boundary the junction diverges from the germline segment, which might be a read error. The chain joins TRBV15 to TRBJ1-1; 7 bases align to TRBD1. The CDR3 spans 16 residues. The germline V gene has CDR1 LNHNV and CDR2 YYDKDF (reference sequence). CDR3 nucleotides: TGTGCCATCAGCAAGCCGGGACAGTCTCGTTTCGCTGAAGCTTTCTTT. Protein: CAISKPGQSRFAEAFF.

V and J are TRBV19 and TRBJ1-5; no reliable D call. Trimming removed 6 bases at V and 1 base at J, with 4 bases between. This CDR3 is built from 12 residues. CDR1 is LNHDA, CDR2 SQIVND, per germline (reference sequence). The DNA of the CDR3 is TGTGCCAGTAGAGAAAGCAATCAGCCCCAGCATTTT. Its protein product is CASRESNQPQHF. Looking up the rest from reference TRBV19 and TRBJ1-5 gives the full variable domain: DGGITQSPKYLFRKEGQNVTLSCEQNLNHDAMYWYRQDPGQGLRLIYYSQIVNDFQKGDIAEGYSVSREKKESFPLTVTSAQKNPTAFYLCASRESNQPQHFGDGTRLSIL.

This clonotype was counted at least ten times. V gene TRBV20-1 combines with J gene TRBJ2-5, with 8 bases fitting TRBD2. Unmatched junction bases numbered 8, after V lost 0 bases and J lost 2 bases. The CDR3 totals 16 residues. In germline, CDR1 is DFQATT, CDR2 SNEGSKA (reference sequence). The DNA for the CDR3 is TGCAGTGCTAGAGATATCCAGCGGGGGAGTCAAGAGACCCAGTACTTC. It is translated as CSARDIQRGSQETQYF.

The V and J genes are TRBV15 and TRBJ2-1; TRBD2 agrees at 16 bases. Germline-derived CDR1 and CDR2 are LNHNV and YYDKDF (reference sequence). With 0 bases clipped from V and 8 bases from J, the junction kept 4 bases outside the gene matches. This CDR3 comprises 17 residues. The DNA of the CDR3 is TGTGCCACCAGCAGAGATTCCGGGACTAGCGGGGGGGATGAGCAGTTCTTC. Translated, it gives CATSRDSGTSGGDEQFF.

This clonotype was found a few times. This rearrangement joins TRBV2 to TRBJ2-1; 8 nucleotides match TRBD2. The CDR3 contains 13 residues. Germline CDR1 SNHLY, CDR2 FYNNEI. V shed 6 bases, J shed 6 bases, and the junction held 4 bases outside the gene matches. The CDR3 DNA reads as TGTGCCAGCAGGACTAGCGCTACCAATGAGCAGTTCTTC. Translated: CASRTSATNEQFF. Together with reference TRBV2 and TRBJ2-1, the CDR3 gives the full variable domain: EPEVTQTPSHQVTQMGQEVILRCVPISNHLYFYWYRQILGQKVEFLVSFYNNEISEKSEIFDDQFSVERPDGSNFTLKIRSTKLEDSAMYFCASRTSATNEQFFGPGTRLTVL.

Remarks on this clonotype: One junction end does not reproduce the germline sequence, and a read error may be involved. The chain couples TRBV4-1 to TRBJ2-6, with TRBD1 identical over 8 bases. The CDR3 has 18 residues. In germline, CDR1 is MGHRA, CDR2 YSYEKL. CDR3 sequence (DNA): TGTGCCAGCAGCCTGGGGGGACAGGAAGGCTCTGGGGCCAACGTCCTGACTTTC. It is translated as CASSLGGQEGSGANVLTF.

The table lists this clonotype with many counts. The rearrangement joins TRBV7-2 to TRBJ2-3; D is unclear. The V gene lost 3 bases and the J gene lost 6 bases, with 7 bases spanning the gap. In germline, CDR1 is SGHTA, CDR2 FQGNSA. The CDR3 loop spans 12 amino acids. The DNA for the CDR3 is TGTGCCAGCAGCTTTTTTGGGGATACGCAGTATTTT. Its protein product is CASSFFGDTQYF.

About this clonotype: Since a much larger clone is just one base distant, this may be a read error. V is TRBV2 and J is TRBJ2-6; D unclear. This CDR3 region has 15 residues. The ends were cut back, 6 bases at V and 1 base at J, with 10 bases in the middle. CDR1 and CDR2 from the germline V gene are SNHLY and FYNNEI. DNA of the CDR3: TGTGCCAGCAGCCCAGAGGATTCTGGGGCCAACGTCCTGACTTTC. Its protein product is CASSPEDSGANVLTF.

In this sample, this clonotype turned up many times. The chain couples TRBV7-2 to TRBJ2-3; D ambiguous. This CDR3 region has 16 residues. The germline V gene encodes CDR1 SGHTA and CDR2 FQGNSA. V lost 5 bases, J lost 6 bases, and 21 bases lay in between. In DNA, the CDR3 is TGTGCCAGCAGCCGAGTCGCAAGCAGAGACGGGGATACGCAGTATTTT. Residues: CASSRVASRDGDTQYF.

This clonotype was counted between two and nine times. V is TRBV7-2 and J is TRBJ1-2; D unresolved. V shed 5 bases and J shed 4 bases, with 8 bases lying between them. The CDR3 length is 12 residues. Per germline, CDR1 SGHTA and CDR2 FQGNSA. Here the CDR3 reads CASSDVSYGYTF. The CDR3 nucleotides read TGTGCCAGCAGCGACGTCTCCTATGGCTACACCTTC. Supplemented by reference TRBV7-2 and TRBJ1-2, the full variable domain reads GAGVSQSPSNKVTEKGKDVELRCDPISGHTALYWYRQSLGQGLEFLIYFQGNSAPDKSGLPSDRFSAERTGGSVSTLTIQRTQQEDSAVYLCASSDVSYGYTFGSGTRLTVV.

This clonotype was detected many times. The rearrangement joins TRBV7-2 to TRBJ2-7; TRBD1 aligns across 10 bases. V gave up 5 bases and J gave up 0 bases; unmatched junction bases: 4. Germline lookup yields CDR1 SGHTA and CDR2 FQGNSA. The CDR3 extends over 15 amino acids. CDR3 DNA sequence: TGTGCCAGCAGCCCGGGACAGGGGCTCTCCTACGAGCAGTACTTC. This encodes CASSPGQGLSYEQYF.

CDR3 residues: CASSLVAGRETQYF. CDR3 sequence (DNA): TGTGCCAGCAGCTTAGTGGCAGGGCGAGAGACCCAGTACTTC. The V call is TRBV7-8, the J call TRBJ2-5, with a possible D match to TRBD1 (5 bases). CDR3 length: 14 amino acids. Germline assignment: CDR1 SGHVS and CDR2 FQNEAQ. V was cut by 1 base and J by 4 bases, with 10 bases left in between. Supplemented by reference TRBV7-8 and TRBJ2-5, the full variable domain reads GAGVSQSPRYKVAKRGQDVALRCDPISGHVSLFWYQQALGQGPEFLTYFQNEAQLDKSGLPSDRFFAERPEGSVSTLKIQRTQQEDSAVYLCASSLVAGRETQYFGPGTRLLVL.

The V call is TRBV10-3, the J call TRBJ1-1; TRBD1 is a possible D gene (5 bases). V lost 7 bases, J lost 1 base, and 10 bases lay in between. Germline V lookup: CDR1 ENHRY, CDR2 SYGVKD. This CDR3 is 13 amino acids long. The CDR3 DNA follows: TGTGCCATCACCGACAGCTCGAACACTGAAGCTTTCTTT. Amino acid sequence: CAITDSSNTEAFF.

This clonotype has a handful of counts. This chain uses TRBV6-2 or TRBV6-3 with TRBJ1-1; no definite D call. The CDR3 covers 11 residues. The germline V gene has CDR1 MNHEY and CDR2 SVGEGT. With 6 bases removed from V and 5 bases from J, the gap between germline ends came to 7 bases. CDR3 sequence reads: CASRVSTEAFF. CDR3 coding DNA: TGTGCCAGCAGAGTGAGTACTGAAGCTTTCTTT.

This clonotype was seen ten or more times. The chain employs TRBV7-2 and TRBJ1-1; a possible D gene is TRBD1 (6 bases). V lost 3 bases and J 10 bases, leaving 12 bases between the germline ends. Looked up from germline, CDR1 is SGHTA and CDR2 is FQGNSA. This CDR3 has 12 residues. The CDR3 bases are TGTGCCAGCAGCTTGAGGCAGGGGTTAGCTTTCTTT. It is translated as CASSLRQGLAFF.

CDR3 sequence reads: CATGGGTDTQYF. In DNA, the CDR3 is TGTGCCACCGGGGGGGGAACGGATACGCAGTATTTT. The chain uses TRBV10-3 and TRBJ2-3, with 8 bases lining up with TRBD2. With V trimmed by 10 bases and J by 6 bases, 6 bases remained unmatched. Germline assignment: CDR1 ENHRY and CDR2 SYGVKD. This CDR3 has 12 amino acids.

The CDR3 loop is CASSSPDRDYGYTF. The DNA for the CDR3 is TGTGCCAGCAGTTCGCCGGACAGGGACTATGGCTACACCTTC. The chain employs TRBV6-6 and TRBJ1-2; TRBD1 matches at 8 bases. This CDR3 has 14 amino acids. After removal of 4 bases from V and 3 bases from J, the junction contained 4 bases not matched to a gene. Per the germline V gene, CDR1 is MNHNY and CDR2 is SVGAGI (reference sequence).

In this sample, this clonotype turned up many times. The chain links TRBV11-2 to TRBJ2-6; 7 bases line up with TRBD1. After removal of 3 bases from V and 2 bases from J, the junction contained 4 bases not matched to a gene. Germline V CDR1 and CDR2: SGHAT, FQNNGV. The CDR3 totals 16 residues. CDR3 bases: TGTGCCAGCAGCTTTGATAGGGGGCCTGGGGCCAACGTCCTGACTTTC. Translation: CASSFDRGPGANVLTF.

This clonotype has just a few counts. The chain combines TRBV7-6 with TRBJ1-4, with D possibly being TRBD1 (5 bases). V dropped 4 bases and J dropped 7 bases, with 13 bases sitting between them. CDR1 SGHVS and CDR2 FNYEAQ come from the germline V gene. The CDR3 length is 14 residues. The CDR3 bases are TGTGCCAGCAGCTGGGGCGGCGAGGGTGAAAAACTGTTTTTT. Translated, it gives CASSWGGEGEKLFF.

This clonotype has just a few counts. This chain joins TRBV20-1 and TRBJ2-7; no clear D. The germline V gene has CDR1 DFQATT and CDR2 SNEGSKA (reference sequence). V lost 3 bases, J lost 6 bases, and 12 bases lay in between. This CDR3 is 12 amino acids long. CDR3 loop: CSARVVSGEQYF. CDR3 in DNA: TGCAGTGCTAGGGTGGTATCAGGCGAGCAGTACTTC.

The chain links TRBV7-9 to TRBJ2-7, with 7 bases fitting TRBD1. Trimming at V came to 3 bases and at J to 3 bases, leaving 5 bases not matched to a gene. The CDR3 consists of 14 residues. From germline, CDR1 is SEHNR and CDR2 FQNEAQ (reference sequence). For the CDR3, the DNA is TGTGCCAGCAGCTTCCTCGGACAGGACTACGAGCAGTACTTC. Protein product: CASSFLGQDYEQYF.

About this clonotype itself: A read error may be the cause here, since a much bigger clone is one base away. The rearrangement links TRBV7-2 to TRBJ2-2; 8 positions match TRBD2. The CDR3 contains 14 residues. From germline, CDR1 is SGHTA and CDR2 FQGNSA. CDR3 in DNA: TGTGCCAGCAGCTCCCGGACTAGCTCCGGGGATCTGTTTTTT. Residues: CASSSRTSSGDLFF. Supplemented by reference TRBV7-2 and TRBJ2-2, the full variable domain reads GAGVSQSPSNKVTEKGKDVELRCDPISGHTALYWYRQSLGQGLEFLIYFQGNSAPDKSGLPSDRFSAERTGGSVSTLTIQRTQQEDSAVYLCASSSRTSSGDLFFGEGSRLTVL.

The chain has TRBV19 and TRBJ1-4; possible D gene TRBD1, 6 bases. Germline CDR1 is LNHDA and CDR2 is SQIVND (reference sequence). Deletions cut 3 bases from V and 6 bases from J, with 11 bases between. This CDR3 spans 14 amino acids. CDR3 nucleotide sequence: TGTGCCAGTAGTATCCAGGGGCCGGATGAAAAACTGTTTTTT. It yields the protein CASSIQGPDEKLFF.